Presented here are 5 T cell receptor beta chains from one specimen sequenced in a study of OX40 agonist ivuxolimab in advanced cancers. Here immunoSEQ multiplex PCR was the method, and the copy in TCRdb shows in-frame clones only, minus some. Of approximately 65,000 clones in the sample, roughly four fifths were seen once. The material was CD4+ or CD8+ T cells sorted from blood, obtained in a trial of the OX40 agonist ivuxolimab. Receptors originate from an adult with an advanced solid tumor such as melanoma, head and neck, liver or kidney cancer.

The CDR3 DNA reads as TGTGCCAGCAGTCCGACTCTGGATACCGGGGAGCTGTTTTTT. Protein: CASSPTLDTGELFF. The genes are TRBV7-9 and TRBJ2-2; D remains unclear. The CDR3 is 14 residues long. Per the germline V gene, CDR1 is SEHNR and CDR2 is FQNEAQ (reference sequence). Trimming took 6 bases from V and 5 from J, leaving 13 bases between them.

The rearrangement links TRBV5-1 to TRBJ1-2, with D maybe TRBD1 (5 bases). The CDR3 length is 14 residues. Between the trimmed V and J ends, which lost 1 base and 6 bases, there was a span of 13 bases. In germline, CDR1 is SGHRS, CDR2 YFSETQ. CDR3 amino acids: CASSLWVGANGYTF. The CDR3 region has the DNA TGCGCCAGCAGCTTGTGGGTAGGGGCCAATGGCTACACCTTC.

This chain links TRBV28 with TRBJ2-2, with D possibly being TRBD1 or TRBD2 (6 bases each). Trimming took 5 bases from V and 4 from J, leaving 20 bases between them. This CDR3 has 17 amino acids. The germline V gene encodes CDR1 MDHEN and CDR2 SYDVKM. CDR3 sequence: CASSVGWVGGPTGELFF. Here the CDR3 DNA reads TGTGCCAGCAGTGTAGGATGGGTAGGGGGGCCCACCGGGGAGCTGTTTTTT.

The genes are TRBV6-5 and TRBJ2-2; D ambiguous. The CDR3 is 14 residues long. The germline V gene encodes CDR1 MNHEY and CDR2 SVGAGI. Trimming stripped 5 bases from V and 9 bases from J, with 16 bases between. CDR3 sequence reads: CASSNHPRARELFF. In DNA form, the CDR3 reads TGTGCCAGCAGTAACCACCCCCGGGCCCGGGAGCTGTTTTTT.

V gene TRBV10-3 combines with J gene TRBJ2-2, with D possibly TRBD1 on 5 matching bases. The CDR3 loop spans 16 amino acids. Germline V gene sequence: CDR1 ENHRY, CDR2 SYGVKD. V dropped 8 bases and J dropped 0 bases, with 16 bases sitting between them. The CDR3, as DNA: TGTGCCATCCCGAAGGACACCGACGCGAACACCGGGGAGCTGTTTTTT. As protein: CAIPKDTDANTGELFF.